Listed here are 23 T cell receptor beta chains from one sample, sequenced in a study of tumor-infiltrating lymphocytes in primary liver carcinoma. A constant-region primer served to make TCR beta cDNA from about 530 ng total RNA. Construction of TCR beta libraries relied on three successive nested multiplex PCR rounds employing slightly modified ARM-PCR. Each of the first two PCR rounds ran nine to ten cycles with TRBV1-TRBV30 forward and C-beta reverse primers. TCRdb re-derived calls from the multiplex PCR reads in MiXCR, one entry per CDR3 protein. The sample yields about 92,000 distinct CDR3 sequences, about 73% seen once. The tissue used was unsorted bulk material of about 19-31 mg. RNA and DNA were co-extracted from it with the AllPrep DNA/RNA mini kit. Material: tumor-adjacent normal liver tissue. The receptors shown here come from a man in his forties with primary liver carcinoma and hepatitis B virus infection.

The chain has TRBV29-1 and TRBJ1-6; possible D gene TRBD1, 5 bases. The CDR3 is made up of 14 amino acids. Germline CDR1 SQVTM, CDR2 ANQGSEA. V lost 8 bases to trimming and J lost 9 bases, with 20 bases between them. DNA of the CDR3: TGCAGCATCCGTACCGGACAAGCGGCTTCACCCCTCCACTTT. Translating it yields CSIRTGQAASPLHF.

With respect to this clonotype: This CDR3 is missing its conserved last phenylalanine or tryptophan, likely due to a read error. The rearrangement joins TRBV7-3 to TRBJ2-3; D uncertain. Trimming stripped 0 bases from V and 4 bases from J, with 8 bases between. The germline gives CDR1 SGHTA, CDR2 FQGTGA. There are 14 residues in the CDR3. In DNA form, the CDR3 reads TGTGCCAGCAGCTTAACGAGGAGCGCAGATACGCAGTATATT. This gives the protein CASSLTRSADTQYI.

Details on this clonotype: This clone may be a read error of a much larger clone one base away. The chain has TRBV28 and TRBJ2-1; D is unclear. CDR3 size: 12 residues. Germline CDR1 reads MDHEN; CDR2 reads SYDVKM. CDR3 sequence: CASSGPLMKQSF. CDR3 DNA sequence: TGTGCCAGCAGTGGACCCCTCATGAAGCAGTCCTTC.

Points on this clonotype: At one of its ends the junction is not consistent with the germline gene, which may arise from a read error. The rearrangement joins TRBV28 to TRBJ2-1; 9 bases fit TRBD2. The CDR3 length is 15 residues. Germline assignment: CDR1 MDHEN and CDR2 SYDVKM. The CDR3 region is CTSINSGGSYNEQFF. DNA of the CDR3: TGTACCAGCATTAATAGCGGGGGAAGCTACAATGAGCAGTTCTTC.

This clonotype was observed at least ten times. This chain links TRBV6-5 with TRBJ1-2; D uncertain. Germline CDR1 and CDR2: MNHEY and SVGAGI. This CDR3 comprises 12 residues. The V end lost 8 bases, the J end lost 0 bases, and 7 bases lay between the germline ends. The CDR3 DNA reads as TGTGCCAGCTTTACATCTAACTATGGCTACACCTTC. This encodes CASFTSNYGYTF.

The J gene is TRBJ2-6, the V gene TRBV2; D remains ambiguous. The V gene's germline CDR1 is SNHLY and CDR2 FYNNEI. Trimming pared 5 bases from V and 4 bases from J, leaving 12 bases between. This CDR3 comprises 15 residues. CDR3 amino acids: CASSLPATGANVLTF. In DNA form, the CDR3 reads TGTGCCAGCAGTCTCCCCGCCACGGGGGCCAACGTCCTGACTTTC. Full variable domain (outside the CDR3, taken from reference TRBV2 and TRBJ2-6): EPEVTQTPSHQVTQMGQEVILRCVPISNHLYFYWYRQILGQKVEFLVSFYNNEISEKSEIFDDQFSVERPDGSNFTLKIRSTKLEDSAMYFCASSLPATGANVLTFGAGSRLTVL.

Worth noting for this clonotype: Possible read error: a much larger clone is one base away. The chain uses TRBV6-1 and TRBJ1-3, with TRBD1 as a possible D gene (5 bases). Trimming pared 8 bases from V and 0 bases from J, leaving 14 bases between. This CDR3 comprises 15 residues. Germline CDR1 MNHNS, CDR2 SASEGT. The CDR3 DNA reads TGTGCCAGCTGTGTTACAGGCTACTCTGGAAACACCATATATTTT. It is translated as CASCVTGYSGNTIYF.

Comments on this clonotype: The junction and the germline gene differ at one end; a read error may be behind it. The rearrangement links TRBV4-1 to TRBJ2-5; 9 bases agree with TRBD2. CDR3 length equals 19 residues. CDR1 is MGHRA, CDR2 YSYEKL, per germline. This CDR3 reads CAGSHLGPAGGSERETQYF. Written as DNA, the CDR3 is TGCGCCGGCAGCCATCTGGGACCAGCGGGAGGTTCCGAAAGGGAGACCCAGTACTTC.

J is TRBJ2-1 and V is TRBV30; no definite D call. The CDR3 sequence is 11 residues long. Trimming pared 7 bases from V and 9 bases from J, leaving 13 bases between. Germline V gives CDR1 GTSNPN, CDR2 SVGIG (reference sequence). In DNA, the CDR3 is TGTGCCTCGGTCCGGAATGCTGAGCAGTTCTTC. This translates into CASVRNAEQFF. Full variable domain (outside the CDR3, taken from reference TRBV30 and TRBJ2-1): SQTIHQWPATLVQPVGSPLSLECTVEGTSNPNLYWYRQAAGRGLQLLFYSVGIGQISSEVPQNLSASRPQDRQFILSSKKLLLSDSGFYLCASVRNAEQFFGPGTRLTVL.

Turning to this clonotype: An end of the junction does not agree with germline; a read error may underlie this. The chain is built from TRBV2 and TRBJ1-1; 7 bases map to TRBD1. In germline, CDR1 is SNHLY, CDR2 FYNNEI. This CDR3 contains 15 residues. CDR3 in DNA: TGTGCCAGCGGATCAGGTACGGGACAGAACACTGAAACTTTCTTT. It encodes CASGSGTGQNTETFF.

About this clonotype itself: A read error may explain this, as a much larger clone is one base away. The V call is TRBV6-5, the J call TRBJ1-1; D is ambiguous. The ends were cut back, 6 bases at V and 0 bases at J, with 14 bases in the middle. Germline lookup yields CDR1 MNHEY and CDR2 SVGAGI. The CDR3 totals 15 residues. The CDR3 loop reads CASRDTGIVNTEAFF. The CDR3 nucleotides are TGTGCCAGCAGAGACACCGGGATAGTGAACACTGAAGCTTTCTTT.

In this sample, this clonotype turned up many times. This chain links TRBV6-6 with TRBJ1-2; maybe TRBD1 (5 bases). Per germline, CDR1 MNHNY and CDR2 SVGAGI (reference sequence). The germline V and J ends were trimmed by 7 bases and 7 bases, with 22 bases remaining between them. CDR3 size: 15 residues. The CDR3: CASTPGGDGLSGYTF. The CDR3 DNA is TGTGCCAGCACTCCCGGGGGAGACGGTCTGTCTGGCTACACCTTC.

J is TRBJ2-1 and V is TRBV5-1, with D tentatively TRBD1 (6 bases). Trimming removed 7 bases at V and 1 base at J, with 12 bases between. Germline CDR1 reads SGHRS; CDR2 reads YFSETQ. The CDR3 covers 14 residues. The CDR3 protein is CASQTGSSYNEQFF. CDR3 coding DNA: TGCGCCAGCCAGACAGGATCGTCCTACAATGAGCAGTTCTTC.

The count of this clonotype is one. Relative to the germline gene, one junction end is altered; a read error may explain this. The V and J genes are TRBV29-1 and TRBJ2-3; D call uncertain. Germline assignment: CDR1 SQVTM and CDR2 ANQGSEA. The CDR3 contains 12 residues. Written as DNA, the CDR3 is TGCAGGGTCACTATAGGTATTGATACGCGGTATTTT. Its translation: CRVTIGIDTRYF.

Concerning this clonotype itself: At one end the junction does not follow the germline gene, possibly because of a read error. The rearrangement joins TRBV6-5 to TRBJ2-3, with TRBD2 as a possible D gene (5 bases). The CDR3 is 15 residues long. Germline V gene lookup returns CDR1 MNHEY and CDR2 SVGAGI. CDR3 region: CVSNLVGDTTDTQYF. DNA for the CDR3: TGTGTCAGCAATCTCGTGGGAGATACTACAGATACGCAGTATTTT.

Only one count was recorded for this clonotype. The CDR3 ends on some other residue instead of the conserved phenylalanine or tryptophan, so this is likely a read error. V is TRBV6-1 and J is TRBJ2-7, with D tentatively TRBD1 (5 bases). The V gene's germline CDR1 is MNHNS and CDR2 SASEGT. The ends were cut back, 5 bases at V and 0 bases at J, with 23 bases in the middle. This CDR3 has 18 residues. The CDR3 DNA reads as TGTGCCAGCAGTACTACAGGCAGCTGGCGCCTGACCTCCTACGAGCAGTACTAC. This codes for CASSTTGSWRLTSYEQYY.

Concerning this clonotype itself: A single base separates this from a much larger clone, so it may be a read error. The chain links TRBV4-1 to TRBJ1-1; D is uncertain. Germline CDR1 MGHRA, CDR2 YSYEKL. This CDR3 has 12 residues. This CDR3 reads CARSPEGTEAFF. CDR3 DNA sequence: TGCGCCCGCAGCCCGGAGGGCACTGAAGCTTTCTTT.

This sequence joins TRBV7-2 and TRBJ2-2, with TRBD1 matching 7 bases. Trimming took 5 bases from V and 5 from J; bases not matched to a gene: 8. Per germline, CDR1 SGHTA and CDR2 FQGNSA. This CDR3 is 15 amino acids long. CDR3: CASSLQGQQTGELFF. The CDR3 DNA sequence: TGTGCCAGCAGCCTACAGGGACAGCAAACCGGGGAGCTGTTTTTT.

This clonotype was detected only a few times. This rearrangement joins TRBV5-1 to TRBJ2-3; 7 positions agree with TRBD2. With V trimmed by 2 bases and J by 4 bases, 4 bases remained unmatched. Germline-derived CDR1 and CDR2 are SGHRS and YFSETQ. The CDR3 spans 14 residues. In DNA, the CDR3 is TGCGCCAGCAGCTTAGGGAGCGGGGCAGATACGCAGTATTTT. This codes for CASSLGSGADTQYF.

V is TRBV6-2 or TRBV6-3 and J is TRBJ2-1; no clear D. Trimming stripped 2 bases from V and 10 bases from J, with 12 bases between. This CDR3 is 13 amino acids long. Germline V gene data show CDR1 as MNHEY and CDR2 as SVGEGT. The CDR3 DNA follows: TGTGCCAGCAGTTACGGTGGGATCAGGGAGCAGTTCTTC. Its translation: CASSYGGIREQFF.

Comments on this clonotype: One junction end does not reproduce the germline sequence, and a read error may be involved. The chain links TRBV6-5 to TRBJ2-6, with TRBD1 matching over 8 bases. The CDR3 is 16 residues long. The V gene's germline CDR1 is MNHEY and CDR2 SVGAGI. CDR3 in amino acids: CASGTGPDSGTNVLTF. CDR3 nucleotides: TGTGCCAGCGGGACAGGTCCCGACTCTGGGACCAACGTCCTGACTTTC.

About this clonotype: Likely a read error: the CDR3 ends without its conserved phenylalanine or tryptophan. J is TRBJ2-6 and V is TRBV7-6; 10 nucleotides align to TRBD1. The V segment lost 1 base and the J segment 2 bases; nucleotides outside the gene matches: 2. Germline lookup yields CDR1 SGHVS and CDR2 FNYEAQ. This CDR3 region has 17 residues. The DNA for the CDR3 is TGTGCCAGCAGCTTAGAAGGACAGGGGGCTGGGGCCAACGTCCTGACTGTC. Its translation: CASSLEGQGAGANVLTV.

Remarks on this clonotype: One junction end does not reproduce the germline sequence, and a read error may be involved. In nucleotides, the CDR3 is TGTGCCAGCAGTTTTTGGACAAGGATGAAAGCTGGGGCCAATGTCCTGACTTTC. Protein: CASSFWTRMKAGANVLTF. J is TRBJ2-6 and V is TRBV6-5; maybe TRBD1 (5 bases). This CDR3 has 18 amino acids. Germline-derived CDR1 and CDR2 are MNHEY and SVGAGI.